This T cell receptor (beta chain) was retrieved from a study of tumor-infiltrating lymphocytes in primary liver carcinoma. The overall study: Both sexes were represented among patients, who were 30 to 69 years old. Study-wide results and caveats: Tumor-adjacent and tumor-blood pairs shared a smaller degree of overlap than tumor region pairs.

Concerning this clonotype itself: Its specificity is unknown. Germline and junction disagree at one end, which may indicate a read error.

Co-extraction yielded RNA and DNA from about 20-30 mg of unsorted bulk tissue. TCR beta cDNA came from around 0.5 ug total RNA, primed with a constant-region primer. Generation of the TCR beta libraries relied on three nested multiplex PCR rounds using slightly modified ARM-PCR. A C-beta reverse primer was combined with TRBV1-TRBV30 forward primers in the first two PCR rounds, and each round had 10 cycles. TCRdb re-analysed the multiplex PCR reads in MiXCR, keeping a single row per CDR3 protein. The sample yields around 54,000 distinct CDR3 sequences, about 80% seen once. Per germline, CDR1 MNHNS and CDR2 SASEGT. The CDR3 is 15 amino acids.

This clonotype originated in a man in his forties with primary liver carcinoma and hepatitis B virus infection. The chain uses TRBV6-1 and TRBJ2-3; 11 bases fit TRBD2. Sample: liver tumor tissue from sampling region 2. The subset: tumor region T2, inferior pole. CDR3 nucleotide sequence: TGTGGCAGCAGATCGCTAGCGGGAGGCCCAGATACACAGTATTTT. It codes for CGSRSLAGGPDTQYF.